This TCR beta chain was retrieved from a study of blood T cell repertoires in COVID-19. Study-level background: The cDNA or gDNA used as material had been derived from T cells, B-cell-depleted T cells, or PBMCs.

The protocol was immunoSEQ multiplex PCR, while the TCRdb copy is restricted to in-frame clones and leaves out a portion. The repertoire holds 100,000 to 150,000 clones, with more than 70% as singletons. This CDR3 spans 17 amino acids. V lost 0 bases and J lost 3, with 17 bases in between. In germline, CDR1 is LGHNA, CDR2 YSLEER. V and J are TRBV4-3 and TRBJ2-5; the D gene is possibly TRBD2 (7 bases). Sequencing was carried out using peripheral blood. The receptor's source is a man older than 75 with active or convalescent COVID-19. The CDR3 here is CASSQDLPRGGKETQYF. Here the CDR3 DNA reads TGCGCCAGCAGCCAAGATCTCCCCCGCGGGGGCAAAGAGACCCAGTACTTC.